This TCR beta chain was obtained from a study of blood T cells in healthy people across ages. Findings and caveats of the study: What prevented conclusive comparison of naive and antigen-experienced cells was that PBMCs were unsorted.

Germline V lookup: CDR1 ENHRY, CDR2 SYGVKD. V was trimmed by 6 bases and J by 1 base, leaving 9 bases between them. This CDR3 comprises 14 residues. This clonotype has only a few counts. Its matching antigen is unknown. A second PCR of roughly 7 to 11 cycles used a sample-barcoded 5' primer and a J-beta primer mix. Each cDNA molecule was tagged by a template-switch adaptor that had 12 random nucleotides. TCRdb reprocessed the 5' RACE reads via MiXCR and lists one record per CDR3 protein. The sample lists some 900,000 distinct CDR3 sequences, about 48% seen once, with around an eighth in the top ten. The J gene is TRBJ1-4, the V gene TRBV10-3; tentative D call: TRBD1 (6 bases). This receptor was identified in a man aged 25 to 40 in good health. The sample was blood. The CDR3 region has the DNA TGTGCCATCAGGGAGGACAGAACTAATGAAAAACTGTTTTTT. It is translated as CAIREDRTNEKLFF.